The rows below give T cell receptor beta chains drawn from one sample of a study of CD8+ T cells in alopecia areata. Only in-frame clones appear in the TCRdb table, and some are missing; sequencing was by immunoSEQ multiplex PCR. The sample lists some 88,000 clones; roughly 40% were seen once. This specimen consisted of CD8+ T cells sorted from blood, obtained at week 24, from a patient treated with tofacitinib. These receptor sequences come from a human donor with alopecia areata. Each CDR3 is given with its conserved first and last residue. The order of the fields is clone size, D gene, V gene, J gene, CDR3 protein, CDR3 DNA. A D gene is named only where the DNA matches it firmly. Expanded clones get a size class; other rows say once, few or many, or leave the size out.

.,TRBD1,TRBV25-1,TRBJ2-3,CASSDHDRVTSTDTQYF,TGTGCCAGCAGTGACCACGACAGGGTTACTAGCACAGATACGCAGTATTTT
.,TRBD1,TRBV6-5,TRBJ2-2,CASSYFEQGADGELFF,TGTGCCAGCAGTTACTTTGAACAGGGGGCGGACGGGGAGCTGTTTTTT
.,.,TRBV4-1,TRBJ2-1,CASSGIGRNEQFF,TGCGCCAGCAGCGGGATCGGGAGAAATGAGCAGTTCTTC
few,TRBD1,TRBV4-3,TRBJ2-1,CASSRGQGYNEQFF,TGCGCCAGCAGCCGGGGACAGGGATACAATGAGCAGTTCTTC
once,TRBD2,TRBV11-2,TRBJ2-3,CASSLDRLAGEAQYF,TGTGCCAGCAGCTTAGACCGACTAGCGGGAGAGGCGCAGTATTTT
.,.,TRBV5-1,TRBJ2-7,CASSKQANYEQYF,TGCGCCAGCAGCAAACAGGCCAACTACGAGCAGTACTTC
.,.,TRBV30,TRBJ1-1,CAWTYPAPEAFF,TGTGCCTGGACTTACCCCGCCCCTGAAGCTTTCTTT
.,.,TRBV4-1,TRBJ1-1,CASTLGGRNTEAFF,TGCGCCAGCACCCTGGGTGGGCGAAACACTGAAGCTTTCTTT
few,TRBD2,TRBV4-1,TRBJ2-1,CASSQRLAGELTTYNEQFF,TGCGCCAGCAGCCAGCGACTAGCGGGAGAGCTCACAACCTACAATGAGCAGTTCTTC
few,TRBD1,TRBV5-1,TRBJ2-7,CATRSRDSSYEQYF,TGCGCCACCCGTTCCCGGGACAGTTCCTACGAGCAGTACTTC
.,.,TRBV20-1,TRBJ2-7,CGYGFNYEQYF,TGCGGCTACGGATTCAATTACGAGCAGTACTTC
few,.,TRBV7-2,TRBJ2-7,CASSPTGAYEQYF,TGTGCCAGCAGCCCCACCGGAGCCTACGAGCAGTACTTC
few,.,TRBV5-1,TRBJ2-7,CASRSGYGGISYEQYF,TGCGCCAGCAGGTCCGGGTATGGAGGTATCTCCTACGAGCAGTACTTC
.,.,TRBV27,TRBJ2-3,CASSLSQLATQYF,TGTGCCAGCAGTTTATCTCAGTTAGCAACGCAGTATTTT
.,TRBD1,TRBV30,TRBJ2-2,CAWSRAGGNTGELFF,TGTGCCTGGAGTCGGGCAGGGGGGAACACCGGGGAGCTGTTTTTT
once,.,TRBV27,TRBJ2-7,CASSLSAERPSYEQYF,TGTGCCAGCAGTTTAAGCGCGGAGCGGCCCTCCTACGAGCAGTACTTC
.,.,TRBV6-1,TRBJ2-1,CASSEVPRLSYNEQFF,TGTGCCAGCAGTGAAGTCCCGAGGCTCTCCTACAATGAGCAGTTCTTC
.,.,TRBV6-5,TRBJ2-5,CASSLTSYQETQYF,TGTGCCAGCAGTTTAACAAGTTACCAAGAGACCCAGTACTTC
.,.,TRBV23-1,TRBJ1-2,CASSPWLGVGDGYTF,TGCGCCAGCAGCCCCTGGCTTGGTGTGGGTGACGGCTACACCTTC
.,.,TRBV6-5,TRBJ2-3,CASSPSGQPTDTQYF,TGTGCCAGCAGTCCTTCAGGACAGCCCACAGATACGCAGTATTTT
.,TRBD1,TRBV18,TRBJ2-2,CASSPEGGQGRSGELFF,TGTGCCAGCTCACCGGAAGGCGGACAGGGGCGATCCGGGGAGCTGTTTTTT
few,TRBD1,TRBV19,TRBJ2-2,CASSIPDRGLTGELFF,TGTGCCAGTAGTATCCCCGACAGGGGGCTGACCGGGGAGCTGTTTTTT
few,.,TRBV4-1,TRBJ2-1,CASSRYLGGDNNEQFF,TGCGCCAGCAGCCGATACCTTGGGGGGGACAACAATGAGCAGTTCTTC
few,.,TRBV7-9,TRBJ2-7,CASSSSGAYEQYF,TGTGCCAGCAGCTCTTCGGGAGCCTACGAGCAGTACTTC
.,.,TRBV6-1,TRBJ2-3,CASSEGLSRTDTQYF,TGTGCCAGCAGTGAAGGGCTCAGTCGCACAGATACGCAGTATTTT
few,.,TRBV7-8,TRBJ2-5,CASSALGGIQETQYF,TGTGCCAGCAGCGCCCTAGGAGGGATCCAAGAGACCCAGTACTTC
.,TRBD2,TRBV4-3,TRBJ2-7,CASSQALAGGYEQYF,TGCGCCAGCAGCCAAGCTTTAGCGGGAGGCTACGAGCAGTACTTC
.,TRBD1,TRBV2,TRBJ2-7,CASSEGAYRDSSYEQYF,TGTGCCAGCAGTGAAGGGGCCTACCGGGACAGCTCCTACGAGCAGTACTTC
.,.,TRBV27,TRBJ2-3,CASSPGAPDTQYF,TGTGCCAGCAGTCCCGGGGCGCCAGATACGCAGTATTTT
.,.,TRBV27,TRBJ2-7,CASSLSAGFSSYEQYF,TGTGCCAGCAGTTTATCAGCTGGATTCAGCTCCTACGAGCAGTACTTC
.,TRBD2,TRBV4-2,TRBJ2-3,CASSQVAGESDTQYF,TGTGCCAGCAGCCAAGTTGCGGGAGAATCAGATACGCAGTATTTT
few,.,TRBV7-9,TRBJ1-2,CASSLGWQFGYTF,TGTGCCAGCAGCTTAGGGTGGCAGTTTGGCTACACCTTC
.,TRBD1,TRBV19,TRBJ1-1,CASSIPSRDRVDTEAFF,TGTGCCAGTAGTATCCCCTCGCGCGACAGGGTTGACACTGAAGCTTTCTTT
.,TRBD1,TRBV5-4,TRBJ2-2,CASSANPRGPGTGELFF,TGTGCCAGCAGCGCAAACCCTAGGGGGCCGGGCACCGGGGAGCTGTTTTTT
.,TRBD1,TRBV4-1,TRBJ2-3,CASSQDIRTGGTHHTDTQYF,TGCGCCAGCAGCCAGGACATCCGGACAGGGGGCACCCACCATACAGATACGCAGTATTTT
.,TRBD2,TRBV7-3,TRBJ2-5,CASSASGSSETQYF,TGTGCCAGCAGCGCTAGCGGGAGCTCTGAGACCCAGTACTTC
.,.,TRBV14,TRBJ2-5,CASSRADYQETQYF,TGTGCCAGCAGCCGAGCCGACTACCAAGAGACCCAGTACTTC
many,.,TRBV5-4,TRBJ2-2,CASSLGQPNTGELFF,TGTGCCAGCAGCTTGGGACAGCCGAACACCGGGGAGCTGTTTTTT
few,TRBD2,TRBV4-1,TRBJ2-7,CASSQLAGSYEQYF,TGCGCCAGCAGCCAACTAGCGGGCTCCTACGAGCAGTACTTC
.,.,TRBV4-1,TRBJ2-7,CASSQVDRSSYEQYF,TGCGCCAGCAGCCAAGTAGACAGGAGCTCCTACGAGCAGTACTTC
few,.,TRBV29-1,TRBJ1-2,CSVGGGANYGYTF,TGCAGCGTTGGTGGAGGGGCTAACTATGGCTACACCTTC
.,.,TRBV28,TRBJ1-1,CASSLTGTAEAFF,TGTGCCAGCAGTTTAACTGGGACCGCTGAAGCTTTCTTT
few,TRBD1,TRBV5-4,TRBJ2-7,CASSFFRGGAYEQYF,TGTGCCAGCAGCTTCTTCAGAGGGGGCGCGTACGAGCAGTACTTC
.,TRBD2,TRBV10-3,TRBJ2-7,CAISGGLAGFYEQYF,TGTGCCATCAGTGGGGGTCTAGCGGGGTTCTACGAGCAGTACTTC
.,.,TRBV7-2,TRBJ2-5,CASSLGRETQYF,TGTGCCAGCAGCTTAGGTCGGGAGACCCAGTACTTC